The 30 T cell receptor beta chains listed next were all sequenced from one sample in a study of blood T cell repertoires in COVID-19. Assay used: immunoSEQ multiplex PCR; TCRdb lists only in-frame clones, some missing. This sample yields roughly 100,000 clones, of which 84% are seen a single time; 12% belongs to the top ten. Specimen: peripheral blood. These receptor sequences come from a human donor in a cohort sampled during active COVID-19.

The V and J genes are TRBV5-1 and TRBJ2-2; TRBD2 matches 7 bases. The CDR3 sequence is 16 residues long. J lost 5 bases, V lost 0 bases, and 7 bases had no gene match. Per germline, CDR1 SGHRS and CDR2 YFSETQ. For the CDR3, the DNA is TGCGCCAGCAGCTTGGATAGCGGCGGGGGTACCGGGGAGCTGTTTTTT. Protein sequence: CASSLDSGGGTGELFF.

V usage is TRBV2 and J usage is TRBJ1-2; D gene uncertain. This CDR3 has 12 residues. The V end was cut by 2 bases, the J end by 6 bases, with 7 bases between. Germline V gene data show CDR1 as SNHLY and CDR2 as FYNNEI. This CDR3 is CASSERTHGYTF. In DNA form, the CDR3 reads TGTGCCAGCAGTGAACGTACTCATGGCTACACCTTC. The full variable domain, its missing parts supplied by reference TRBV2 and TRBJ1-2, is EPEVTQTPSHQVTQMGQEVILRCVPISNHLYFYWYRQILGQKVEFLVSFYNNEISEKSEIFDDQFSVERPDGSNFTLKIRSTKLEDSAMYFCASSERTHGYTFGSGTRLTVV.

The chain joins TRBV2 to TRBJ2-7; TRBD1 agrees at 8 bases. J lost 9 bases, V lost 6 bases, and 10 bases had no gene match. The CDR3 is made up of 13 amino acids. CDR1 and CDR2 (germline): SNHLY, FYNNEI. CDR3 in amino acids: CASRRDRPGWQYF. DNA of the CDR3: TGTGCCAGCAGAAGGGACAGGCCTGGCTGGCAGTACTTC.

This clone was seen more than once but under ten times. This chain connects TRBV2 to TRBJ2-6; D perhaps matches TRBD1 (6 bases). Germline CDR1 and CDR2: SNHLY and FYNNEI. This CDR3 spans 16 amino acids. V dropped 6 bases and J dropped 5 bases, with 17 bases sitting between them. CDR3 in DNA: TGTGCCAGCAGACGGGACACCGGATTTCGGGCCAACGTCCTGACTTTC. This gives the protein CASRRDTGFRANVLTF. The full variable domain, in which reference TRBV2 and TRBJ2-6 provide the parts outside the CDR3, is EPEVTQTPSHQVTQMGQEVILRCVPISNHLYFYWYRQILGQKVEFLVSFYNNEISEKSEIFDDQFSVERPDGSNFTLKIRSTKLEDSAMYFCASRRDTGFRANVLTFGAGSRLTVL.

The V gene is TRBV9, the J gene TRBJ2-5; 8 nucleotides align to TRBD1. Germline V lookup: CDR1 SGDLS, CDR2 YYNGEE. The CDR3 totals 15 residues. Unmatched junction bases numbered 7, after V lost 4 bases and J lost 2 bases. The CDR3 DNA sequence: TGTGCCAGCAGCCCCCGACAGGGGACGCAAGAGACCCAGTACTTC. Its protein product is CASSPRQGTQETQYF.

The chain links TRBV6-5 to TRBJ1-2; 8 bases line up with TRBD1. Germline assignment: CDR1 MNHEY and CDR2 SVGAGI. V trimming: 2 bases; J trimming: 5 bases; junction bases outside the gene matches: 10. This CDR3 comprises 16 residues. The CDR3 DNA is TGTGCCAGCAGTTACGAGGGAGCACAGGGGGGATATGGCTACACCTTC. Its protein product is CASSYEGAQGGYGYTF.

The rearrangement links TRBV12-3 or TRBV12-4 to TRBJ1-5; D unclear. The CDR3 loop spans 13 amino acids. Trimming stripped 3 bases from V and 1 base from J, with 4 bases between. This CDR3 reads CASSFSSNQPQHF. The CDR3 DNA sequence: TGTGCCAGCAGTTTTTCAAGCAATCAGCCCCAGCATTTT.

This clone occurred a few times. This chain connects TRBV6-5 to TRBJ1-5, with D unclear. Trimming cost V 6 bases and J 0 bases, with 9 bases left between them. The germline V gene encodes CDR1 MNHEY and CDR2 SVGAGI. The CDR3 is 14 residues long. CDR3 in DNA: TGTGCCAGCAGGAACGGGAATAGCAATCAGCCCCAGCATTTT. The encoded protein is CASRNGNSNQPQHF.

This clone was recorded once. The J gene is TRBJ2-1, the V gene TRBV11-2; 11 nucleotides align to TRBD1. The V gene's germline CDR1 is SGHAT and CDR2 FQNNGV. This CDR3 is built from 15 residues. With V trimmed by 4 bases and J by 7 bases, 6 bases remained unmatched. The CDR3 sequence: CASSSRTGGLNEQFF. The DNA of the CDR3 is TGTGCCAGCAGCTCCCGGACAGGGGGCTTGAATGAGCAGTTCTTC.

The chain is built from TRBV24-1 and TRBJ1-2, with D tentatively TRBD1 (6 bases). V was cut by 2 bases and J by 7 bases, with 10 bases left in between. CDR3 size: 13 residues. Germline-derived CDR1 and CDR2 are KGHDR and SFDVKD. This CDR3 reads CATSDSGTSGYTF. The CDR3 DNA reads as TGTGCCACCAGTGATTCCGGGACAAGTGGCTACACCTTC.

The V gene is TRBV10-2, the J gene TRBJ2-3; 7 bases align to TRBD2. Trimming removed 7 bases from V and 4 bases from J; junction bases left unmatched: 11. This CDR3 contains 15 residues. The germline gives CDR1 WSHSY, CDR2 SAAADI. The CDR3 loop is CASIGRGVGSDTQYF. In DNA form, the CDR3 reads TGCGCCAGCATTGGTCGGGGGGTTGGGTCAGATACGCAGTATTTT.

This clone was counted only a few times. This chain connects TRBV12-3 or TRBV12-4 to TRBJ1-5; 7 nucleotides line up with TRBD1. The CDR3 consists of 13 residues. With 5 bases clipped from V and 10 bases from J, the junction kept 8 bases outside the gene matches. CDR3 nucleotides: TGTGCCAGCAGTGAAGACAGGGCCTCCCCCCAGCATTTT. Translated, it gives CASSEDRASPQHF.

This clone has more than one count but fewer than ten. The chain uses TRBV7-9 and TRBJ1-2; the match to TRBD1 covers 7 bases. Germline loops: CDR1 SEHNR, CDR2 FQNEAQ (reference sequence). The trim removed 10 bases at V and 2 bases at J, leaving 22 bases unmatched. This CDR3 comprises 18 residues. The CDR3 loop is CAISLPRDSDGRNYGYTF. Written as DNA, the CDR3 is TGTGCCATCTCGTTACCAAGGGACAGCGACGGTCGAAACTATGGCTACACCTTC.

J is TRBJ2-2 and V is TRBV5-6; TRBD1 aligns across 9 bases. Per germline, CDR1 SGHDT and CDR2 YYEEEE. This CDR3 region has 15 residues. Losses at the gene ends were 4 bases for V and 6 bases for J; bases not matched to a gene: 7. Written as DNA, the CDR3 is TGTGCCAGCAGCCGAGGGACAGGGCGGGCCGGGGAGCTGTTTTTT. This codes for CASSRGTGRAGELFF.

The sample holds a few counts of this clone. J is TRBJ2-7 and V is TRBV7-2, with 7 positions matching TRBD1. The CDR3 sequence is 13 residues long. Unmatched junction bases numbered 2, after V lost 4 bases and J lost 2 bases. Germline V gives CDR1 SGHTA, CDR2 FQGNSA. Here the CDR3 DNA reads TGTGCCAGCAGCTCGCAGGGGGCCTACGAGCAGTACTTC. This codes for CASSSQGAYEQYF.

CDR3 DNA sequence: TGTGCCAGCTCATCCATCGACAGGGCCGATTCACCCCTCCACTTT. This codes for CASSSIDRADSPLHF. The chain joins TRBV18 to TRBJ1-6; TRBD1 aligns across 7 bases. Looked up from germline, CDR1 is KGHSH and CDR2 is LQKENI. V dropped 5 bases and J dropped 8; count of bases not matched to a gene: 9. CDR3 length: 15 amino acids.

The chain couples TRBV7-3 to TRBJ2-1; 9 nucleotides agree with TRBD2. The CDR3 sequence is 14 residues long. CDR1 and CDR2 from the germline V gene are SGHTA and FQGTGA. Trimming cost V 5 bases and J 5 bases; bases outside gene matches: 4. The CDR3 coding sequence is TGTGCCAGCAGCGCAAGCGGGGGGAACAATGAGCAGTTCTTC. Amino acid sequence: CASSASGGNNEQFF.

This chain links TRBV15 with TRBJ1-5; TRBD1 aligns across 7 bases. Germline CDR1 reads LNHNV; CDR2 reads YYDKDF (reference sequence). The CDR3 length is 15 residues. V was pared by 4 bases and J by 4 bases, with 7 bases of the junction left unmatched. CDR3 nucleotide sequence: TGTGCCACCAGCACCTCACCGACAGGGAATCAGCCCCAGCATTTT. As protein: CATSTSPTGNQPQHF.

This chain connects TRBV5-1 to TRBJ1-1; 7 nucleotides agree with TRBD1. The CDR3 extends over 15 amino acids. Germline loops: CDR1 SGHRS, CDR2 YFSETQ. After removal of 4 bases from V and 4 bases from J, the junction contained 10 bases not matched to a gene. In DNA form, the CDR3 reads TGCGCCAGCAGCGGAAAACAGGGGAGTGGCACTGAAGCTTTCTTT. Encoded protein: CASSGKQGSGTEAFF. The whole variable domain, filled in from reference TRBV5-1 and TRBJ1-1, reads KAGVTQTPRYLIKTRGQQVTLSCSPISGHRSVSWYQQTPGQGLQFLFEYFSETQRNKGNFPGRFSGRQFSNSRSEMNVSTLELGDSALYLCASSGKQGSGTEAFFGQGTRLTVV.

The chain links TRBV2 to TRBJ2-7; the D gene is possibly TRBD2 (5 bases). The CDR3 has 13 amino acids. V was shortened by 6 bases and J by 6 bases, with 15 bases between the two germline ends. The germline V gene encodes CDR1 SNHLY and CDR2 FYNNEI. The CDR3 coding sequence is TGTGCCAGCAGGGGAGATGGCCTAGGCGAGCAGTACTTC. It yields the protein CASRGDGLGEQYF.

J is TRBJ2-3 and V is TRBV11-2; D perhaps matches TRBD2 (6 bases). The CDR3 has 15 amino acids. V lost 0 bases and J 0 bases, leaving 7 bases between the germline ends. Germline CDR1 is SGHAT and CDR2 is FQNNGV. The CDR3 protein is CASSLEGTSTDTQYF. For the CDR3, the DNA is TGTGCCAGCAGCTTAGAGGGGACTAGCACAGATACGCAGTATTTT.

V gene TRBV11-3 combines with J gene TRBJ2-1, with 12 nucleotides matching TRBD2. CDR3 length equals 15 residues. Germline lookup yields CDR1 SGHNT and CDR2 YENEEA. V lost 6 bases to trimming and J lost 6 bases; unmatched junction nucleotides: 6. CDR3 sequence: CASRSTSGGPNEQFF. For the CDR3, the DNA is TGTGCCAGCAGATCGACTAGCGGGGGTCCCAATGAGCAGTTCTTC.

The sample holds a few counts of this clone. DNA for the CDR3: TGTGCCAGTAGTTCCAGGGGGCCGAACACTGAAGCTTTCTTT. This translates into CASSSRGPNTEAFF. The chain recombines TRBV19 with TRBJ1-1, with TRBD1 matching 8 bases. The CDR3 is 14 residues long. Germline CDR1 LNHDA, CDR2 SQIVND (reference sequence). V trimming: 5 bases; J trimming: 1 base; junction bases outside the gene matches: 3.

The rearrangement links TRBV5-1 to TRBJ2-3; D may be TRBD1 (5 bases). The germline gives CDR1 SGHRS, CDR2 YFSETQ. Trimming shortened V by 3 bases and J by 2 bases, and 7 bases separated the two germline ends. The CDR3 runs 13 residues. This CDR3 reads CASSSRVTDTQYF. The CDR3, as DNA: TGCGCCAGCAGCTCCAGGGTCACAGATACGCAGTATTTT.

The chain couples TRBV3-1 (or the pseudogene TRBV3-2) to TRBJ2-7, with 9 bases that match TRBD2. The CDR3 contains 17 residues. J was trimmed by 1 base and V by 3 bases; bases with no gene match: 10. Germline values: CDR1 LGHDT, CDR2 YNNKEL (reference sequence). The CDR3 coding sequence is TGTGCCAGCAGCCAGCTAGCGGGGCAAACTCTTTCCTACGAGCAGTACTTC. Translation: CASSQLAGQTLSYEQYF.

The chain employs TRBV5-1 and TRBJ2-7; a possible D gene is TRBD1 (5 bases). V lost 0 bases and J lost 2, with 12 bases in between. The CDR3 loop spans 15 amino acids. The germline V gene has CDR1 SGHRS and CDR2 YFSETQ. The CDR3 nucleotides read TGCGCCAGCAGCTTGGTGGGGCCGAAACCCTACGAGCAGTACTTC. Translated: CASSLVGPKPYEQYF.

V usage is TRBV5-1 and J usage is TRBJ1-2; perhaps TRBD1 as D (5 bases). V lost 0 bases and J 0 bases, leaving 9 bases between the germline ends. The CDR3 contains 15 residues. The V gene's germline CDR1 is SGHRS and CDR2 YFSETQ. Here the CDR3 reads CASSLAETANYGYTF. CDR3 coding DNA: TGCGCCAGCAGCTTGGCGGAGACAGCTAACTATGGCTACACCTTC. Together with reference TRBV5-1 and TRBJ1-2, the CDR3 gives the full variable domain: KAGVTQTPRYLIKTRGQQVTLSCSPISGHRSVSWYQQTPGQGLQFLFEYFSETQRNKGNFPGRFSGRQFSNSRSEMNVSTLELGDSALYLCASSLAETANYGYTFGSGTRLTVV.

The V call is TRBV7-9, the J call TRBJ2-7, with 11 bases fitting TRBD2. V shed 5 bases, J shed 3 bases, and the junction held 9 bases outside the gene matches. The CDR3 runs 16 residues. CDR1 is SEHNR, CDR2 FQNEAQ, per germline (reference sequence). The CDR3 nucleotides are TGTGCCAGCAGCCTCCTAAGACTAGCGGGGCGCTACGAGCAGTACTTC. Its protein is CASSLLRLAGRYEQYF.

The chain has TRBV27 and TRBJ1-5, with TRBD1 matching 7 bases. CDR1 and CDR2 (germline): MNHEY, SMNVEV (reference sequence). The CDR3 sequence is 17 residues long. J lost 1 base, V lost 5 bases, and 11 bases had no gene match. This CDR3 reads CASSPSPAGGSNQPQHF. The CDR3 DNA reads as TGTGCCAGCAGTCCTTCCCCCGCAGGGGGAAGCAATCAGCCCCAGCATTTT.

The chain couples TRBV2 to TRBJ1-5; D gene uncertain. Trimming cost V 9 bases and J 2 bases, with 8 bases left between them. Germline lookup yields CDR1 SNHLY and CDR2 FYNNEI. The CDR3 has 12 amino acids. CDR3 sequence (DNA): TGTGCCAGTAACAACCGCAATCAGCCCCAGCATTTT. This sequence encodes CASNNRNQPQHF.